This is a list of T cell receptor beta chains from one sample in a study of tumor-infiltrating lymphocytes in primary liver carcinoma. TCRdb re-derived calls from the multiplex PCR reads in MiXCR, one entry per CDR3 protein. The sample lists hundreds of thousands of distinct CDR3 sequences, about 50% occurring once. The sequenced sample was peripheral blood. The receptors shown here come from a woman aged 25 to 39 with primary liver carcinoma and hepatitis B virus infection. Each CDR3 is given with its conserved first and last residue. A D gene is named only where the DNA matches it firmly. Clone size is given for some rows only: seen once, a few or many times, or a class if the clone is expanded.

V: TRBV10-3
size: .
J: TRBJ2-2
D: .
CDR3: CAISDGTNTGELFF
DNA: TGTGCCATCAGTGATGGGACGAACACCGGGGAGCTGTTTTTT

V: TRBV13
size: .
J: TRBJ1-1
D: .
CDR3: CASSLGGVLEPGTEAFF
DNA: TGTGCCAGCAGCTTAGGGGGCGTCCTGGAACCGGGCACTGAAGCTTTCTTT

V: TRBV11-2
size: .
J: TRBJ1-1
D: .
CDR3: CASSLVPRANTETFF
DNA: TGTGCCAGCAGCTTAGTTCCCAGGGCAAACACTGAAACTTTCTTT

V: TRBV11-2
size: .
J: TRBJ1-2
D: TRBD1
CDR3: CASSFPGTGYDYTF
DNA: TGTGCCAGCAGCTTTCCCGGGACAGGCTATGACTACACCTTC

V: TRBV6-6
size: few
J: TRBJ2-2
D: TRBD2
CDR3: CASTFLAGGPGELFF
DNA: TGTGCCAGCACCTTCCTAGCGGGAGGGCCCGGGGAGCTGTTTTTT

V: TRBV6-4
size: .
J: TRBJ2-1
D: .
CDR3: CANSPERGNEQFF
DNA: TGTGCCAACAGTCCCGAGAGGGGGAATGAGCAGTTCTTC

V: TRBV11-2
size: .
J: TRBJ2-7
D: .
CDR3: CARSSAGVERYF
DNA: TGTGCCAGGAGCTCCGCAGGGGTCGAGCGGTACTTC

V: TRBV11-3
size: many
J: TRBJ1-4
D: .
CDR3: CASSLDPAGTNEKLFF
DNA: TGTGCCAGCAGCTTAGATCCGGCCGGGACTAATGAAAAACTGTTTTTT

V: TRBV28
size: .
J: TRBJ2-1
D: .
CDR3: CASRALPYNEQFF
DNA: TGTGCCAGCAGGGCCCTGCCTTACAATGAGCAGTTCTTC

V: TRBV6-2/TRBV6-3
size: many
J: TRBJ2-5
D: TRBD1
CDR3: CASSYSRDRGETQYF
DNA: TGTGCCAGCAGTTACTCCCGGGACAGAGGGGAGACCCAGTACTTC

V: TRBV29-1
size: many
J: TRBJ2-7
D: TRBD2
CDR3: CSVELAGGYEQYF
DNA: TGCAGCGTTGAACTTGCGGGAGGCTACGAGCAGTACTTC

V: TRBV29-1
size: many
J: TRBJ1-1
D: TRBD1
CDR3: CSVQDRGAEAFF
DNA: TGCAGCGTTCAGGACAGGGGGGCTGAAGCTTTCTTT

V: TRBV6-1
size: .
J: TRBJ1-4
D: .
CDR3: CASSEAEGEKLFF
DNA: TGTGCCAGTAGTGAAGCAGAAGGAGAAAAACTGTTTTTT

V: TRBV4-3
size: once
J: TRBJ2-2
D: .
CDR3: CASSQGSFLAVNTRELFF
DNA: TGCGCCAGCAGCCAAGGGTCTTTTCTAGCAGTGAACACCAGGGAGCTGTTTTTT

V: TRBV5-4
size: few
J: TRBJ1-1
D: .
CDR3: CASSLEAGRTEAFF
DNA: TGTGCCAGCAGCTTGGAAGCGGGGAGGACTGAAGCTTTCTTT

V: TRBV11-2
size: once
J: TRBJ1-1
D: TRBD1
CDR3: CASSSVPDRYTRFFTEAFF
DNA: TGTGCCAGCAGCTCGGTCCCGGACAGGTATACGAGATTCTTCACTGAAGCTTTCTTT

V: TRBV4-3
size: many
J: TRBJ2-1
D: .
CDR3: CASSFPTSTYNEQFF
DNA: TGCGCCAGCAGCTTCCCCACATCCACCTACAATGAGCAGTTCTTC

V: TRBV6-1
size: .
J: TRBJ2-2
D: .
CDR3: CASSVWGVGELFF
DNA: TGTGCCAGCAGTGTTTGGGGGGTCGGGGAGCTCTTTTTT

V: TRBV7-9
size: few
J: TRBJ2-7
D: .
CDR3: CASNLVAGEQYF
DNA: TGTGCCAGCAACTTAGTTGCGGGGGAGCAGTACTTC

V: TRBV7-9
size: .
J: TRBJ1-3
D: TRBD1
CDR3: CASSVYNRGRENTIYF
DNA: TGTGCCAGCAGCGTTTACAACAGGGGCCGAGAAAACACCATATATTTT

V: TRBV4-1
size: many
J: TRBJ2-1
D: .
CDR3: CASSQDPFSRRTGNEQFF
DNA: TGCGCCAGCAGCCAAGACCCCTTTAGCAGACGAACGGGGAATGAGCAGTTCTTC

V: TRBV5-1
size: .
J: TRBJ2-3
D: .
CDR3: CASSLLATADTQYF
DNA: TGCGCCAGCAGCTTGTTGGCGACGGCAGATACGCAGTATTTT

V: TRBV11-2
size: .
J: TRBJ2-7
D: .
CDR3: CASSLGGRGYEEYF
DNA: TGTGCCAGCAGCTTAGGAGGCCGAGGCTACGAGGAGTACTTC

V: TRBV6-5
size: few
J: TRBJ2-7
D: TRBD1
CDR3: CASSTRDRSYEQYF
DNA: TGTGCCAGCAGTACTCGGGACAGGAGCTACGAGCAGTACTTC

V: TRBV29-1
size: .
J: TRBJ2-1
D: .
CDR3: CSSSRASSYNEHLF
DNA: TGCAGCAGCTCTCGGGCGAGCTCCTACAATGAGCATCTCTTC

V: TRBV11-2
size: .
J: TRBJ2-3
D: .
CDR3: CASRGSIDTQYF
DNA: TGTGCCAGTCGAGGGTCCATAGATACGCAGTATTTT

V: TRBV12-3/TRBV12-4
size: .
J: TRBJ2-2
D: .
CDR3: CASIGDRELAATGDLFF
DNA: TGTGCCAGCATTGGTGACAGGGAACTAGCGGCCACCGGGGATCTGTTTTTT

V: TRBV4-3
size: many
J: TRBJ2-7
D: .
CDR3: CASSQDTAPSRDEQYF
DNA: TGCGCCAGCAGCCAAGATACGGCGCCCTCTCGGGACGAGCAGTACTTC

V: TRBV11-2
size: .
J: TRBJ2-3
D: .
CDR3: CASSPKRAGADTQYF
DNA: TGTGCCAGTAGCCCCAAGCGGGCTGGGGCAGATACGCAGTATTTT

V: TRBV11-2
size: .
J: TRBJ2-1
D: .
CDR3: CASSLVGTHNELFF
DNA: TGTGCCAGCAGCTTAGTAGGGACCCACAATGAGCTGTTCTTC

V: TRBV4-3
size: .
J: TRBJ2-3
D: TRBD2
CDR3: CASSHNVAGIAETQYF
DNA: TGCGCCAGCAGCCACAATGTAGCGGGAATCGCAGAAACGCAGTATTTT

V: TRBV11-2
size: .
J: TRBJ2-3
D: .
CDR3: CASSPRTHIDTQYF
DNA: TGTGCCAGCAGCCCACGAACTCACATAGATACGCAGTATTTT

V: TRBV6-6
size: many
J: TRBJ2-1
D: TRBD2
CDR3: CASRPSGRGNEQFF
DNA: TGTGCCAGCCGGCCCAGCGGGAGGGGCAATGAGCAGTTCTTC

V: TRBV5-6
size: .
J: TRBJ2-7
D: TRBD2
CDR3: CASSFRLASRSNEQYF
DNA: TGTGCCAGCAGCTTTAGACTAGCGAGCCGCAGTAACGAGCAGTACTTC

V: TRBV6-1
size: .
J: TRBJ2-2
D: TRBD1
CDR3: CASSEILVGTGMSTGELFF
DNA: TGTGCCAGCAGTGAAATTCTGGTCGGGACAGGGATGTCCACCGGGGAGCTGTTTTTT

V: TRBV11-2
size: many
J: TRBJ2-1
D: .
CDR3: CASSLGVGQLNEQFF
DNA: TGTGCCAGCAGCTTAGGAGTAGGACAGTTGAATGAGCAGTTCTTC

V: TRBV10-3
size: .
J: TRBJ1-1
D: TRBD1
CDR3: CAIRKAGTEVTEAFF
DNA: TGTGCCATCAGGAAAGCCGGGACAGAGGTTACTGAAGCTTTCTTT

V: TRBV12-3/TRBV12-4
size: many
J: TRBJ2-7
D: TRBD1
CDR3: CASSRLTGVEEQYF
DNA: TGTGCCAGCAGCAGACTGACAGGGGTCGAGGAGCAGTACTTC

V: TRBV6-2/TRBV6-3
size: many
J: TRBJ2-1
D: .
CDR3: CASSPREEQFF
DNA: TGTGCCAGCAGCCCCCGGGAGGAGCAGTTCTTC

V: TRBV11-2
size: many
J: TRBJ2-7
D: .
CDR3: CASSLIKGAVEQYF
DNA: TGTGCCAGCAGCTTAATCAAGGGAGCTGTCGAGCAGTACTTC